The clone carrying this T cell receptor (beta chain) was observed a few times. This entry belongs to a study of beta chain features in type 1 diabetes. The investigators reverse transcribed all of the isolated RNA, so they sequenced expressed TCRB transcripts. TCRdb's table, derived via immunoSEQ multiplex PCR, lists solely in-frame clones and lacks some. The data contain about 200,000 clones, approximately 11% of them singletons. Trimming cost V 1 base and J 4 bases; bases outside gene matches: 9. This CDR3 is 17 amino acids long. Germline loops: CDR1 MGHRA, CDR2 YSYEKL. Material: central memory CD4+ T cells from blood. The sequence was collected from a man between 18 and 29 years old in good health. The chain is built from TRBV4-1 and TRBJ2-1; TRBD2 matches at 8 bases. The CDR3 DNA follows: TGCGCCAGCAGCCAAGGCTCTATCGGGAGGGAGTACAATGAGCAGTTCTTC. Translation: CASSQGSIGREYNEQFF.